The sequence of this T cell receptor (beta chain) was determined in a study of beta chain features in type 1 diabetes. Across the whole study: Across the samples, more than 85 million sorted cells were examined in total.

This clone was observed a few times. Its target is not known. The authors reverse transcribed all of the isolated RNA, so sequencing captured expressed TCRB transcripts. Generated by immunoSEQ multiplex PCR, the TCRdb table keeps only in-frame clones and is missing some. The repertoire consists of around 500,000 clones, with approximately 30% occurring once and the leading ten covering 0.05% to 0.07%. Each of the sorted populations had a purity greater than 95%. Study results and limitations: Any role of HLA type in TCRB rearrangement remained unresolved here.

Sequencing was carried out using naive CD4+ T cells from blood. The clonotype originates from a man between 18 and 29 years old in good health.

The CDR3, as DNA: TGCAGCGTTGACCGGACAGGCGGGTACCAAGAGACCCAGTACTTC. This translates into CSVDRTGGYQETQYF. The V call is TRBV29-1, the J call TRBJ2-5, with 7 bases lining up with TRBD1. V lost 3 bases to trimming and J lost 0 bases; unmatched junction nucleotides: 7. The CDR3 runs to 15 residues. From germline, CDR1 is SQVTM and CDR2 ANQGSEA.